The present T cell receptor (beta chain) was sequenced within a study of shared clonotypes between healthy human individuals. Study-level findings and limits: Non-shared clonotypes were found to have lower generation probabilities than the clonotypes that were shared by all four of the sorted-subset donors. For naive CD4 cells, 5% to 6.5% of clonotypes were shared across several donors.

Genomic DNA (from each subset) was split evenly across several immunoSEQ plates. Repertoires were generated with immunoSEQ multiplex PCR, while TCRdb's copy carries only in-frame clones and drops some. The sample lists 2,500,000 or so clones; 90% to 95% were seen once. Remarks on this clone: Its cognate antigen is unknown. This same CDR3 is encoded by further DNA sequences in the sample.

With 0 bases clipped from V and 3 bases from J, the junction kept 1 base outside the gene matches. Looked up from germline, CDR1 is SNHLY and CDR2 is FYNNEI. The CDR3 extends over 15 amino acids. The J gene is TRBJ2-5, the V gene TRBV2; 10 positions agree with TRBD2. This clonotype was sampled from a man in his late teens or twenties in good health. The specimen sequenced was naive CD4+ T cells sorted from blood. Stated subset: CD45RA+ positively selected. CDR3 protein: CASSEALAGEETQYF. CDR3 DNA sequence: TGTGCCAGCAGTGAAGCCCTAGCGGGGGAAGAGACCCAGTACTTC.